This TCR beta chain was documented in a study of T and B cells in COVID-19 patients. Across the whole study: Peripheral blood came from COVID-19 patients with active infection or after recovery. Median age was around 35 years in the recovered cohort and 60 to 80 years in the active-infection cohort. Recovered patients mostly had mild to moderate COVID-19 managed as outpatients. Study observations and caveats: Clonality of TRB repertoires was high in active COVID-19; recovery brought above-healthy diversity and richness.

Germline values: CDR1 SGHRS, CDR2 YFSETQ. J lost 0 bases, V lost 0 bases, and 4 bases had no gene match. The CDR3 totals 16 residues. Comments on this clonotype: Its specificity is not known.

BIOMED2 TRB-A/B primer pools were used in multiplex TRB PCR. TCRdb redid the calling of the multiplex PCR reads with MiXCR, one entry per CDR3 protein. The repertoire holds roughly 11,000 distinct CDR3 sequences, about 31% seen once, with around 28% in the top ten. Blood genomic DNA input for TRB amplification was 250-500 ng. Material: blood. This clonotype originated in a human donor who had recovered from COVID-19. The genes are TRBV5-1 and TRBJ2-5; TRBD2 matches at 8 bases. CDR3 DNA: TGCGCCAGCAGCTTGGCACTAGCGGTGTACCAAGAGACCCAGTACTTC. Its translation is CASSLALAVYQETQYF.